In this sample, the clone carrying this T cell receptor beta chain turned up a few times. CDR3 length: 15 amino acids. Per germline, CDR1 SGHRS and CDR2 YFSETQ. Unmatched junction bases numbered 12, after V lost 2 bases and J lost 7 bases. The data derive from a study of blood T cell repertoires in COVID-19. Study-wide background: Material from acute and convalescent COVID-19 was sourced from the United States, Italy and Spain.

Original methodology: For nucleated cells, counts were estimated from reference gene primer amplification. Using immunoSEQ multiplex PCR, the repertoire was profiled, and TCRdb retains in-frame clones only, with some absent. The V and J calls and clone size come from that table; D and trimming were worked out from the DNA. The sample lists about 160,000 clones, approximately 86% occurring once. Specimen: peripheral blood. This TCR came from a man in his 60s who had recovered from COVID-19. The V call is TRBV5-1, the J call TRBJ2-7, with 7 bases that match TRBD2. For the CDR3, the DNA is TGCGCCAGCAGCTTTGGGCTCGTGGGACTACGGGAGCAGTACTTC. As protein: CASSFGLVGLREQYF.